Listed below are T cell receptor beta chains from one sample, sequenced in a study of T cell repertoires in cytomegalovirus infection. Using its own MiXCR run on the reads, TCRdb lists one record per CDR3 protein. This repertoire shows hundreds of thousands of distinct CDR3 sequences, about 39% found once; its top ten account for 40% to 50%. These receptors' antigens are unknown. Sequencing used cultured PBMCs, obtained from culture after CMV antigen stimulation. These receptor sequences come from a human donor in good health (CMV status not recorded). Some clones in this sample may be carry-over from other donors' samples. Both conserved end residues are part of each CDR3. Each record gives: D gene, V gene, CDR3 protein. A D gene is named only where the DNA matches it firmly.

d_call: .
v_call: TRBV10-3
cdr3_aa: CAIFPSGGGGNTIYF

d_call: .
v_call: TRBV6-8
cdr3_aa: CASSLRVQYEQYF

d_call: TRBD1
v_call: TRBV10-3
cdr3_aa: CAIRGRDRGPERGYTF

d_call: TRBD1
v_call: TRBV6-1
cdr3_aa: CASSVARLSRWTGSYNEQFF

d_call: .
v_call: TRBV10-3
cdr3_aa: CAIRNRTYEQYF

d_call: TRBD1
v_call: TRBV7-2
cdr3_aa: CASSTYGTAPTEAFF

d_call: .
v_call: TRBV7-6
cdr3_aa: CASSLAGGHNEQFF

d_call: TRBD2
v_call: TRBV5-1
cdr3_aa: CASSFRGLAGDTQYF

d_call: .
v_call: TRBV12-3/TRBV12-4
cdr3_aa: CASTPGTSSYNEQFF

d_call: .
v_call: TRBV7-6
cdr3_aa: CASSYKLWITDTQYF

d_call: .
v_call: TRBV5-6
cdr3_aa: CASSRGWGSFTEAFF

d_call: .
v_call: TRBV2
cdr3_aa: CATRGDRLNTEAFF

d_call: TRBD2
v_call: TRBV7-2
cdr3_aa: CTSSYGLAGVGADTQYF

d_call: .
v_call: TRBV10-3
cdr3_aa: CASMTDYEQYF

d_call: .
v_call: TRBV7-4
cdr3_aa: CASSFELRGLAGELFF

d_call: .
v_call: TRBV7-2
cdr3_aa: CASSSGGGAPETQYF

d_call: TRBD1
v_call: TRBV6-1
cdr3_aa: CASRRTGGELFF

d_call: .
v_call: TRBV7-9
cdr3_aa: CASSLAGYPAYNEQFF

d_call: TRBD2
v_call: TRBV12-3/TRBV12-4
cdr3_aa: CASSWTSGSYEQYF

d_call: TRBD2
v_call: TRBV6-5
cdr3_aa: CASRSLAGGPYNEQFF

d_call: TRBD1
v_call: TRBV7-8
cdr3_aa: CASSPGQGALREEAFF

d_call: .
v_call: TRBV15
cdr3_aa: CATSRDRGREETQYF

d_call: TRBD2
v_call: TRBV12-3/TRBV12-4
cdr3_aa: CASKWRLAGTDTQYF

d_call: TRBD2
v_call: TRBV6-2/TRBV6-3
cdr3_aa: CASRVGGRGSYNEQFF

d_call: TRBD1
v_call: TRBV7-2
cdr3_aa: CASSSLGTVGETQYF

d_call: .
v_call: TRBV20-1
cdr3_aa: CSATGAADLGNTIYF

d_call: TRBD2
v_call: TRBV7-2
cdr3_aa: CASTSLAGPYEQYF

d_call: .
v_call: TRBV20-1
cdr3_aa: CSARGHNEQFF

d_call: .
v_call: TRBV12-3/TRBV12-4
cdr3_aa: CASSQTLVNSPLHF

d_call: .
v_call: TRBV5-1
cdr3_aa: CASSLGPPPEQYF

d_call: .
v_call: TRBV7-8
cdr3_aa: CASSADPSYYGYTF

d_call: .
v_call: TRBV6-8
cdr3_aa: CASSNREGSEDNEQFF

d_call: .
v_call: TRBV7-9
cdr3_aa: CASSSRGVDIQYF

d_call: .
v_call: TRBV6-5
cdr3_aa: CASSPSRGTDTQYF

d_call: .
v_call: TRBV27
cdr3_aa: CASSFAFLGSSHNEQFF

d_call: .
v_call: TRBV7-6
cdr3_aa: CASSLARQGNEKLFF

d_call: TRBD2
v_call: TRBV11-1
cdr3_aa: CASSPIGRAYEQYF

d_call: .
v_call: TRBV5-6
cdr3_aa: CASSHTPGSRNIQYF

d_call: .
v_call: TRBV7-2
cdr3_aa: CASSPLEFPSYEQYF

d_call: .
v_call: TRBV19
cdr3_aa: CASSRGQKGNTIYF

d_call: .
v_call: TRBV20-1
cdr3_aa: CSARDRTDTQYF

d_call: .
v_call: TRBV19
cdr3_aa: CASPYLGLMNTEAFF

d_call: .
v_call: TRBV7-8
cdr3_aa: CASSSERFTEAFF

d_call: .
v_call: TRBV19
cdr3_aa: CARDERRLQETQYF

d_call: .
v_call: TRBV6-5
cdr3_aa: CASSLGIPYEQYF

d_call: TRBD1
v_call: TRBV13
cdr3_aa: CASSPHSGTGVYEQYF

d_call: .
v_call: TRBV6-5
cdr3_aa: CASSYPGGFQSTDTQYF

d_call: .
v_call: TRBV7-2
cdr3_aa: CASTSAGYTEAFF